This T cell receptor beta chain was recorded in a study of blood T cell repertoires in COVID-19. Overall study context: T cells, B-cell-depleted T cells, or PBMCs provided the cDNA or gDNA that served as material.

This clone was detected only once. Repertoires were generated with immunoSEQ multiplex PCR, while TCRdb's copy carries only in-frame clones and drops some. The sample has roughly 100,000 clones; roughly 80% are singletons. Germline CDR1 reads SNHLY; CDR2 reads FYNNEI. J was trimmed by 12 bases and V by 2 bases; bases with no gene match: 11. The CDR3 is 14 residues long. V gene TRBV2 combines with J gene TRBJ1-2, with 8 bases lining up with TRBD1. The sequence came from a woman older than 75 with acute or convalescent COVID-19. Sequenced material: peripheral blood. The CDR3 loop is CASSEPLTTGAHTF. DNA for the CDR3: TGTGCCAGCAGTGAACCCCTAACGACAGGGGCCCACACCTTC.